A single TCR beta chain is shown here with its context. Next came a second PCR, run for roughly 6 to 11 cycles, which used a sample-barcoded 5' primer along with a J-beta primer mix. Each cDNA molecule, via a template-switch adaptor with 12 random nucleotides, was tagged. TCRdb passed the 5' RACE reads through MiXCR, listing each CDR3 protein once. In the table there are about 800,000 distinct CDR3 sequences, roughly 60% of which are singletons. The entry originates in a study of blood T cells in healthy people across ages. V was trimmed by 4 bases and J by 3 bases, leaving 21 bases between them. There are 17 residues in the CDR3. Germline V CDR1 and CDR2: SGHDT, YYEEEE.

Sequencing used blood. The clonotype originates from a man aged 25-40 years in good health. This rearrangement joins TRBV5-6 to TRBJ2-3; tentative D call: TRBD1 (6 bases). CDR3 amino acids: CASSQEQTGWHTDTQYF. CDR3 nucleotide sequence: TGTGCCAGCAGCCAAGAACAGACAGGTTGGCATACAGATACGCAGTATTTT.